This T cell receptor beta chain emerged from a study of T cell responses to AZD1222 COVID-19 vaccine. The CDR3 runs to 14 residues. Germline V gene data show CDR1 as SGDLS and CDR2 as YYNGEE. V was trimmed by 3 bases and J by 8 bases, leaving 18 bases between them. Produced via immunoSEQ multiplex PCR; TCRdb's table is partial and in-frame only. This repertoire shows 150,000 to 200,000 clones, about nine tenths found once; its top ten account for approximately 4.2%. The specimen was peripheral blood, collected 28 days after the second dose of the MenACWY control vaccine. This sequence joins TRBV9 and TRBJ2-7, with a weak D call TRBD1 (6 bases). This TCR derives from an adult who received the MenACWY meningococcal vaccine as a control. CDR3 amino acids: CASSGGQTNTKQYF. CDR3 coding DNA: TGTGCCAGCAGCGGTGGACAGACCAATACGAAGCAGTACTTC.